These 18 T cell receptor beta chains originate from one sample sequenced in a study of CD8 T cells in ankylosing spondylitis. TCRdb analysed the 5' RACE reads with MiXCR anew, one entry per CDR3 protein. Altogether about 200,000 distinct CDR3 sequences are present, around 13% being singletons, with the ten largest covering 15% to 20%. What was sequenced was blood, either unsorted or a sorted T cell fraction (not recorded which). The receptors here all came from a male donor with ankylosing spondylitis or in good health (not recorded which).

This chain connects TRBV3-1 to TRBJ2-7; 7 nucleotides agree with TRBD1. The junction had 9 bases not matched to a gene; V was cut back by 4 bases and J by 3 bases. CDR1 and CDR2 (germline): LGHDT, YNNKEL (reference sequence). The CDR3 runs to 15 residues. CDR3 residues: CASSPQGVGRYEQYF. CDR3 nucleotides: TGTGCCAGCAGCCCTCAGGGGGTAGGACGCTACGAGCAGTACTTC.

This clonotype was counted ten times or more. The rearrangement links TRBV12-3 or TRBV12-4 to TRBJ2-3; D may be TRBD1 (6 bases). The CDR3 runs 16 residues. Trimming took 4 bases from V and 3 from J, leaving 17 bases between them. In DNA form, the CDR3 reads TGTGCCAGCAGTTCCCCCACAGGGCTAAGTACAGATACGCAGTATTTT. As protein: CASSSPTGLSTDTQYF.

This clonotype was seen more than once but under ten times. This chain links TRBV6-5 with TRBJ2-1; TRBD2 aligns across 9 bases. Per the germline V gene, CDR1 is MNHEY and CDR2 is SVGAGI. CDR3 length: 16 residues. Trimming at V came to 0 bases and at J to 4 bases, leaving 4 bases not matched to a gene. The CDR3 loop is CASSYSLAGGYNEQFF. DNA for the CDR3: TGTGCCAGCAGTTACTCGTTGGCGGGGGGGTACAATGAGCAGTTCTTC.

The CDR3 bases are TGTGCCAGCAGTGAACCGGTTGCCTCTGCGGGTCTCGACAATGAGCAGTTCTTC. Its protein product is CASSEPVASAGLDNEQFF. The V gene is TRBV6-1, the J gene TRBJ2-1; D possibly corresponds to TRBD2 (5 bases). Trimming removed 2 bases from V and 5 bases from J, with 22 bases in between. Germline values: CDR1 MNHNS, CDR2 SASEGT. CDR3 length: 18 amino acids.

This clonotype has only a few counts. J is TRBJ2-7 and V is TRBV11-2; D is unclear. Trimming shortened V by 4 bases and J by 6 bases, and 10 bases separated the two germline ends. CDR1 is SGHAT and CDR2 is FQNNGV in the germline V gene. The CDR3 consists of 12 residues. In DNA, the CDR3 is TGTGCCAGCAGCTCGGGCGTCGGCGAGCAGTACTTC. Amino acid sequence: CASSSGVGEQYF.

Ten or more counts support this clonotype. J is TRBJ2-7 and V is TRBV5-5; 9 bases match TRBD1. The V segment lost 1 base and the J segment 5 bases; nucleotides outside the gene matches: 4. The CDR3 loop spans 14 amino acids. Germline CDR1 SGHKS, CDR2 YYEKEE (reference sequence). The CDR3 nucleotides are TGTGCCAGCAGCTTGAGGGACAGGGCCCACGAGCAGTACTTC. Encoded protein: CASSLRDRAHEQYF.

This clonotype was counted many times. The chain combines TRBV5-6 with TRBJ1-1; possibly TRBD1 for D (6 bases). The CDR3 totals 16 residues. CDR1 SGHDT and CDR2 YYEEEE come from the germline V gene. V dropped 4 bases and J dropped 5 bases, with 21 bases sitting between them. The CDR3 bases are TGTGCCAGCAGCGTATCACACAGGGTGCAGGGGACTGAAGCTTTCTTT. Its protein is CASSVSHRVQGTEAFF.

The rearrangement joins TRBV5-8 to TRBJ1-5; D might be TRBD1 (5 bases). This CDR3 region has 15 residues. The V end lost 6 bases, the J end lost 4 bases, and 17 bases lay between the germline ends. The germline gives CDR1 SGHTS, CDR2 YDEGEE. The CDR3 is CASILSGRVNQPQHF. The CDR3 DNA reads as TGTGCCAGCATCCTTTCGGGCAGGGTGAATCAGCCCCAGCATTTT.

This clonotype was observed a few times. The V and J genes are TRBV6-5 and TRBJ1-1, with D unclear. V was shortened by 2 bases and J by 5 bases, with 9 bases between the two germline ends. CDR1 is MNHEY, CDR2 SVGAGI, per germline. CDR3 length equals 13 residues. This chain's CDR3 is CASSYLPGTEAFF. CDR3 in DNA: TGTGCCAGCAGTTACCTTCCTGGGACTGAAGCTTTCTTT.

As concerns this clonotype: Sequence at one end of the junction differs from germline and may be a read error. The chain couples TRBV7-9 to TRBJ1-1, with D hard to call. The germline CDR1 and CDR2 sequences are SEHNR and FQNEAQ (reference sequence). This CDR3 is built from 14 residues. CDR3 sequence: CASELLTPNTQAFF. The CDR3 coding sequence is TGTGCCAGCGAACTTTTAACACCGAACACTCAAGCTTTCTTT.

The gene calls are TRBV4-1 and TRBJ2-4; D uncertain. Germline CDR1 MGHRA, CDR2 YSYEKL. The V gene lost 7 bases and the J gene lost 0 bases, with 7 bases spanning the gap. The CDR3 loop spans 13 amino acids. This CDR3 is CASMSLAKNIQYF. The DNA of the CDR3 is TGCGCCAGCATGAGCCTAGCCAAAAACATTCAGTACTTC.

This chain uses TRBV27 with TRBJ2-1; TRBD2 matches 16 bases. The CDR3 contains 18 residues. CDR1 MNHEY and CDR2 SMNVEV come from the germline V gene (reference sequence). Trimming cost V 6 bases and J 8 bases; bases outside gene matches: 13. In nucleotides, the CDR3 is TGTGCCAGCAGCCGTGAACCGGGACTAGCGGGAGGGAGGCATGAGCAGTTCTTC. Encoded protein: CASSREPGLAGGRHEQFF.

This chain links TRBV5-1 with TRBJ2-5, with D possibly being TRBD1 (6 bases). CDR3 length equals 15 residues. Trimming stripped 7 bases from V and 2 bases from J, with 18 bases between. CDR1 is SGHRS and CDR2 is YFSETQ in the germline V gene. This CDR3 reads CASSWDKVTQETQYF. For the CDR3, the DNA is TGCGCCAGCTCCTGGGACAAAGTTACACAAGAGACCCAGTACTTC.

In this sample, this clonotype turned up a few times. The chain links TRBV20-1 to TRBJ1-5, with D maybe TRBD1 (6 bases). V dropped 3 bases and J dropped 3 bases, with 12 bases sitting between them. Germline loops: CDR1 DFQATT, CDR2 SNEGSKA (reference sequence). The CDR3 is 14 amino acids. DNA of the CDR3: TGCAGTGCTAGGGGGGGGGGGCCCAATCAGCCCCAGCATTTT. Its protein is CSARGGGPNQPQHF.

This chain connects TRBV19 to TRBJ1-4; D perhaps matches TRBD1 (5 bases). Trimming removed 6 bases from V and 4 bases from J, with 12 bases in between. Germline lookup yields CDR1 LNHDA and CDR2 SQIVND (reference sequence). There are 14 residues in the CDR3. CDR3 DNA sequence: TGTGCCAGTAGATCCCGGGACGGTAATGAAAAACTGTTTTTT. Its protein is CASRSRDGNEKLFF. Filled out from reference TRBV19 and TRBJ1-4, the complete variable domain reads DGGITQSPKYLFRKEGQNVTLSCEQNLNHDAMYWYRQDPGQGLRLIYYSQIVNDFQKGDIAEGYSVSREKKESFPLTVTSAQKNPTAFYLCASRSRDGNEKLFFGSGTQLSVL.

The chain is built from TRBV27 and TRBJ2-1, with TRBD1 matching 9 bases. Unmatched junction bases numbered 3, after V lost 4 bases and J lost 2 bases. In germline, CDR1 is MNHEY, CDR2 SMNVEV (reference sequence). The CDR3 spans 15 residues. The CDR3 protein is CASSSGTGTYNEQFF. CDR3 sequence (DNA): TGTGCCAGCAGTTCAGGGACAGGGACCTACAATGAGCAGTTCTTC.

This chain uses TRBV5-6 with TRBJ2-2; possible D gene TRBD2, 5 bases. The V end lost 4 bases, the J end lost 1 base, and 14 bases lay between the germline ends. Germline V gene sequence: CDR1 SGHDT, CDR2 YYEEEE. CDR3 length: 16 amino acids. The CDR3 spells CASSPRSRENTGELFF. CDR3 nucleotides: TGTGCCAGCAGCCCCCGGTCGAGGGAGAACACCGGGGAGCTGTTTTTT.

The CDR3 DNA follows: TGTGCCTGGAGTGTAGGGGTAGCGGGGACTAACAATGAGCAGTTCTTC. Translating gives CAWSVGVAGTNNEQFF. The rearrangement links TRBV30 to TRBJ2-1, with 8 positions matching TRBD2. Trimming took 0 bases from V and 5 from J; bases not matched to a gene: 9. Germline V gives CDR1 GTSNPN, CDR2 SVGIG (reference sequence). The CDR3 loop spans 16 amino acids.